This T cell receptor (beta chain) was retrieved from a study of T cells in Graves' hyperthyroidism and ophthalmopathy. General observations from the study: Ophthalmopathy and stable hyperthyroidism were separated by a 13 V-J model. Appearing also in blood were most of the thyroid clonotypes expanded above 0.001.

This clonotype was observed a few times. Its antigen is as yet unknown. The study defined stable Graves' hyperthyroidism as no ophthalmopathy progression within 18 months. Together with thyroid ultrasound, orbital computed tomography, serum thyroxine and TRAb, clinical symptoms were used for diagnoses. Using RNA transcripts as the source, TCR beta CDR3 regions were amplified. With the HTBI primer set, the TCR CDR3 went through a first round of RT-PCR. TCRdb reprocessed the multiplex PCR reads with MiXCR, giving one entry per CDR3 protein. The data show hundreds of thousands of distinct CDR3 sequences, with around 13% seen just once and approximately 10% held by the top ten. Germline CDR1 and CDR2: SGHTA and FQGTGA. Trimming stripped 4 bases from V and 9 bases from J, with 11 bases between. The CDR3 extends over 12 amino acids.

The sample taken for sequencing was blood. The J gene is TRBJ2-3, the V gene TRBV7-3; D not resolved. This clonotype originated in a woman younger than 30 with Graves' hyperthyroidism. The CDR3 DNA reads TGTGCCAGCAGCTCCCTTCCTGGGACGCAGTATTTT. Translation gives CASSSLPGTQYF.